The text below deals with one T cell receptor (beta chain). The record originates from a study of CD8 T cells in Susac syndrome. cDNA came from roughly 0.53 to 1 ug RNA primed by random hexamers. Coverage of TCR beta CDR3 amplification by immunoSEQ multiplex PCR extended to 54 Vbeta and 13 Jbeta. MiXCR, run by TCRdb on the immunoSEQ multiplex PCR reads, gives a single entry per CDR3 protein. In the table there are approximately 190,000 distinct CDR3 sequences, 95% of which are singletons. The receptor comes from a human donor with Susac syndrome. The sequencing sample was made of CD8+ T cells from PBMCs.

The DNA for the CDR3 is TGTGCCAGCAGCCAACCTACGACGGGGGGGGAACAAGAGACCCAGTACTTC. It translates to CASSQPTTGGEQETQYF. The chain joins TRBV6-1 to TRBJ2-5; 8 nucleotides line up with TRBD2. The V segment lost 6 bases and the J segment 2 bases; nucleotides outside the gene matches: 14. This CDR3 is built from 17 residues. Per germline, CDR1 MNHNS and CDR2 SASEGT.